Listed here is a single T cell receptor beta chain. Its antigen is unidentified. The CDR3 has 16 residues. Germline loops: CDR1 SGHRS, CDR2 YFSETQ. V was pared by 4 bases and J by 6 bases, with 10 bases of the junction left unmatched. Assay used: immunoSEQ multiplex PCR; TCRdb lists only in-frame clones, some missing. The sample comprises about 470,000 clones, 90% of which are singletons, and under 4.5% rests with the top ten. This entry belongs to a study of Ad26.COV2.S vaccination and SARS-CoV-2 variants. Across the study: Dosing was one shot or two shots 56 days apart.

Treatment described: about 20 received Ad26.COV2.S at low or high dose, single or two shots; 5 received placebo; per-sample allocation not given. Sampling took place 63 days after the first vaccine or placebo injection. Study results and limitations: Recipients of vaccine and of placebo showed similar breadth of their non-spike TCR repertoires.

The source material was peripheral blood, sampled in a trial of Ad26.COV2.S vaccine versus placebo. The sequence derives from a person aged 18-65 years who received the Ad26.COV2.S COVID-19 vaccine or a placebo. The J gene is TRBJ2-3, the V gene TRBV5-1; 11 positions agree with TRBD2. Here the CDR3 reads CASSPGTSGPPDTQYF. For the CDR3, the DNA is TGCGCCAGCAGCCCTGGGACTAGCGGCCCCCCGGATACGCAGTATTTT.